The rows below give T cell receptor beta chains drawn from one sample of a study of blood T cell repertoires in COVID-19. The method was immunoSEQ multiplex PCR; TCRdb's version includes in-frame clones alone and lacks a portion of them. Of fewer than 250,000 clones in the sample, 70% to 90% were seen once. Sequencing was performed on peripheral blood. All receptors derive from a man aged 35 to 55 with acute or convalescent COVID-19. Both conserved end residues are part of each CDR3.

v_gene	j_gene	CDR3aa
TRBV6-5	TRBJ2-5	CASSTHPGGNGGQYF
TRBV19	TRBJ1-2	CASSLQGPRANYGYTF
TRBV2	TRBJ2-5	CASRADDQETQYF
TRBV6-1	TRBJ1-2	CASSEGQGQSYGYTF
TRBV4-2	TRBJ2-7	CASSLTLTGSGEQYF
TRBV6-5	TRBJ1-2	CASSAMGQGSYGYTF
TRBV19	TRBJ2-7	CASSIWGPPYEQYF
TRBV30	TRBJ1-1	CAWSVGGRGREAFF
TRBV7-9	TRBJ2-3	CASSLSGGQYTQYF
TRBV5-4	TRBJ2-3	CASSPGLAGDADTQYF